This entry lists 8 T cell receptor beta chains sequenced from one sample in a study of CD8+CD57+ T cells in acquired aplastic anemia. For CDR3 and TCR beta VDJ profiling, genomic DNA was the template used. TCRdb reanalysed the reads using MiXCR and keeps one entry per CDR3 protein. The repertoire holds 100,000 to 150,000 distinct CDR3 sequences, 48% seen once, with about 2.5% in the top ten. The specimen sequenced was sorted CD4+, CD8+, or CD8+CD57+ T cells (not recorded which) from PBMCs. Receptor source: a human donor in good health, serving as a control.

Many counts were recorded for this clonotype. The CDR3 DNA sequence: TGCGCCAGCAGCTTAGGGAGTTCGAACACTGAAGCTTTCTTT. The encoded protein is CASSLGSSNTEAFF. The V and J genes are TRBV5-1 and TRBJ1-1; no clear D. CDR1 is SGHRS and CDR2 is YFSETQ in the germline V gene. This CDR3 is built from 14 residues. V was pared by 2 bases and J by 1 base, with 9 bases between.

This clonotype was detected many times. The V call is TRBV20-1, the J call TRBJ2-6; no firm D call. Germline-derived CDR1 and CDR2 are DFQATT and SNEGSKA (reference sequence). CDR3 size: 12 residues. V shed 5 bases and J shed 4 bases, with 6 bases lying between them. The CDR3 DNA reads TGCAGTGCTCCAAAAGGGGCCAACGTCCTGACTTTC. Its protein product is CSAPKGANVLTF.

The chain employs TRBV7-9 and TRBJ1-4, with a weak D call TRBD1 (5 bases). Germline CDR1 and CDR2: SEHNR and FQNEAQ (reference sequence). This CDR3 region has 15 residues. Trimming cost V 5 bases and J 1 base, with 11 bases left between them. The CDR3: CASSPGTVTNEKLFF. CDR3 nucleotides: TGTGCCAGCAGCCCCGGGACGGTAACTAATGAAAAACTGTTTTTT.

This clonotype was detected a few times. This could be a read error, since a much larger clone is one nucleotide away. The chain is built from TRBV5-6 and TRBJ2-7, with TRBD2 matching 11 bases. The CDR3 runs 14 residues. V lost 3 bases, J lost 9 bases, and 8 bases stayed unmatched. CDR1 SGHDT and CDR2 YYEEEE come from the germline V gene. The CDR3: CASSYLAGGGGQYF. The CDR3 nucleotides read TGTGCCAGCAGCTACCTAGCGGGGGGTGGCGGGCAGTACTTC.

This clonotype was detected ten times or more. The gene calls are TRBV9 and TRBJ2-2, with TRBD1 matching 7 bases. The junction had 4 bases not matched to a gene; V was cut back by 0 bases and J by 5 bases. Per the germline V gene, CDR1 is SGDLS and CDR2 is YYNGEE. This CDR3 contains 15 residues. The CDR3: CASSVEGAVTGELFF. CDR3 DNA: TGTGCCAGCAGCGTAGAGGGGGCTGTGACCGGGGAGCTGTTTTTT. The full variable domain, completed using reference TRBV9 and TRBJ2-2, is DSGVTQTPKHLITATGQRVTLRCSPRSGDLSVYWYQQSLDQGLQFLIQYYNGEERAKGNILERFSAQQFPDLHSELNLSSLELGDSALYFCASSVEGAVTGELFFGEGSRLTVL.

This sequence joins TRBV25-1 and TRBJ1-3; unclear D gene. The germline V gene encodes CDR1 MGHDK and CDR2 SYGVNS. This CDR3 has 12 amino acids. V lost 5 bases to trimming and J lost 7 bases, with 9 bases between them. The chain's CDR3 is CASSSGGNTIYF. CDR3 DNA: TGTGCCAGCAGTAGTGGAGGCAACACCATATATTTT.

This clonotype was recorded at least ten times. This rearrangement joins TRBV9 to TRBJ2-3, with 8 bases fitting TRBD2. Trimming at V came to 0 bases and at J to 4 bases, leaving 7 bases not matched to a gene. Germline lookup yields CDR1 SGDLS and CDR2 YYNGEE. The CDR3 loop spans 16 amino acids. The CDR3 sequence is CASSVGLASGADTQYF. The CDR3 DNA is TGTGCCAGCAGCGTAGGACTAGCGAGTGGCGCAGATACGCAGTATTTT.

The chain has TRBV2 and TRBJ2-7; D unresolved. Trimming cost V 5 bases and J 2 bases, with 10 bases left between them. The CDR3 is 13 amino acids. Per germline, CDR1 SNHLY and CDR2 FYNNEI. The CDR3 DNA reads TGTGCCAGCAGTAGTCCCGTACCCTACGAGCAGTACTTC. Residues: CASSSPVPYEQYF.